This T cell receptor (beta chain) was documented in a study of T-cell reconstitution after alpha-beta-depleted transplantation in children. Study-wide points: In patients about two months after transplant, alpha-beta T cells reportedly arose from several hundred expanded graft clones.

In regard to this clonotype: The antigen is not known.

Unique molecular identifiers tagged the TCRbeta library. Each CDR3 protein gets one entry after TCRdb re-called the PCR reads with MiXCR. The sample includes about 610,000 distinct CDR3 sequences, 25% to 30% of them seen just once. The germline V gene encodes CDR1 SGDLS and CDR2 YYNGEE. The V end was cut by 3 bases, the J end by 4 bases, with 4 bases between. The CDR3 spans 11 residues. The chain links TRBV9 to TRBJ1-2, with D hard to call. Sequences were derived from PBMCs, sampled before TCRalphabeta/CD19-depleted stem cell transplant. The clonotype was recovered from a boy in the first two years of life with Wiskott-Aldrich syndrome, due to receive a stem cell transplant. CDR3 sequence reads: CASSDLYGYTF. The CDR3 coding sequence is TGTGCCAGCAGCGACCTCTATGGCTACACCTTC. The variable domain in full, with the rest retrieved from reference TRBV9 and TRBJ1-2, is DSGVTQTPKHLITATGQRVTLRCSPRSGDLSVYWYQQSLDQGLQFLIQYYNGEERAKGNILERFSAQQFPDLHSELNLSSLELGDSALYFCASSDLYGYTFGSGTRLTVV.